The next 25 T cell receptor beta chains were all read from a single sample in a study of cytomegalovirus exposure and HLA in healthy donors. Data came from immunoSEQ multiplex PCR; TCRdb stores just in-frame clones and leaves some out. The sample has 120,000 or so clones, 90% to 96% seen once. Sequenced material: PBMCs. All receptors come from a man in his late teens or twenties in good health and CMV-seronegative.

The chain recombines TRBV4-3 with TRBJ2-2; 7 nucleotides align to TRBD2. The CDR3 has 15 amino acids. V was clipped by 1 base and J by 6 bases; unmatched bases: 5. Germline V CDR1 and CDR2: LGHNA, YSLEER. CDR3 in amino acids: CASSQVGLGPGELFF. The CDR3 nucleotides are TGCGCCAGCAGCCAAGTAGGACTAGGCCCCGGGGAGCTGTTTTTT.

The gene calls are TRBV15 and TRBJ2-2; 9 bases are shared with TRBD1. The germline V gene has CDR1 LNHNV and CDR2 YYDKDF (reference sequence). The J segment lost 6 bases and the V segment lost 3 bases, leaving 11 bases of the junction unmatched. The CDR3 runs to 17 residues. The CDR3 sequence is CATSRGTGTGRAGELFF. The CDR3 region has the DNA TGTGCCACCAGCAGGGGAACAGGGACAGGGAGGGCCGGGGAGCTGTTTTTT.

The chain joins TRBV7-2 to TRBJ2-1, with TRBD2 matching 9 bases. Germline CDR1 and CDR2: SGHTA and FQGNSA. Trimming at V came to 5 bases and at J to 3 bases, leaving 5 bases not matched to a gene. The CDR3 has 15 amino acids. The chain's CDR3 is CASSPTSGYYNEQFF. CDR3 DNA sequence: TGTGCCAGCAGCCCGACTAGCGGATACTACAATGAGCAGTTCTTC.

The chain carries TRBV28 and TRBJ2-7; D gene uncertain. V gave up 3 bases and J gave up 6 bases, with 6 bases separating them. The CDR3 is 11 residues long. Germline V gives CDR1 MDHEN, CDR2 SYDVKM. The CDR3 sequence: CASSFTGEQYF. CDR3 coding DNA: TGTGCCAGCAGTTTTACGGGCGAGCAGTACTTC.

The chain is built from TRBV27 and TRBJ2-3, with a possible D match to TRBD1 (5 bases). V was pared by 6 bases and J by 4 bases, with 14 bases between. The germline V gene encodes CDR1 MNHEY and CDR2 SMNVEV (reference sequence). This CDR3 region has 14 residues. CDR3 residues: CASRGRVYSDTQYF. In DNA, the CDR3 is TGTGCCAGCAGGGGCAGGGTTTATTCAGATACGCAGTATTTT.

V usage is TRBV7-2 and J usage is TRBJ2-7, with D maybe TRBD2 (5 bases). V was clipped by 5 bases and J by 4 bases, with 9 bases between them. This CDR3 comprises 12 residues. Germline assignment: CDR1 SGHTA and CDR2 FQGNSA. CDR3 loop: CASSPEGYEQYF. Written as DNA, the CDR3 is TGTGCCAGCAGCCCCGAGGGATACGAGCAGTACTTC.

The V gene is TRBV7-3, the J gene TRBJ2-1; 13 nucleotides match TRBD2. The CDR3 covers 15 residues. The V gene's germline CDR1 is SGHTA and CDR2 FQGTGA. V was pared by 3 bases and J by 8 bases, with 4 bases of the junction left unmatched. The CDR3 DNA is TGTGCCAGCAGCTTCGGACTAGCGGGAGTCGATGAGCAGTTCTTC. Translating gives CASSFGLAGVDEQFF.

V gene TRBV18 combines with J gene TRBJ2-7; TRBD1 aligns across 11 bases. The CDR3 has 17 amino acids. V lost 4 bases and J lost 0; bases outside the gene matches: 8. Looked up from germline, CDR1 is KGHSH and CDR2 is LQKENI. In DNA, the CDR3 is TGTGCCAGCTCACTTGGGGACAGGGGGAGATTCTCCTACGAGCAGTACTTC. This codes for CASSLGDRGRFSYEQYF.

The rearrangement uses TRBV19 and TRBJ2-7; 9 bases are shared with TRBD2. Trimming cost V 6 bases and J 2 bases; bases outside gene matches: 5. From germline, CDR1 is LNHDA and CDR2 SQIVND (reference sequence). The CDR3 totals 14 residues. The CDR3 DNA reads as TGTGCCAGTAGCCCAGCGGGAGGTCCCTACGAGCAGTACTTC. It codes for CASSPAGGPYEQYF. The full variable domain, in which reference TRBV19 and TRBJ2-7 provide the parts outside the CDR3, is DGGITQSPKYLFRKEGQNVTLSCEQNLNHDAMYWYRQDPGQGLRLIYYSQIVNDFQKGDIAEGYSVSREKKESFPLTVTSAQKNPTAFYLCASSPAGGPYEQYFGPGTRLTVT.

This rearrangement joins TRBV7-9 to TRBJ1-2, with TRBD1 matching over 7 bases. The trim removed 4 bases at V and 8 bases at J, leaving 25 bases unmatched. Looked up from germline, CDR1 is SEHNR and CDR2 is FQNEAQ (reference sequence). The CDR3 consists of 19 residues. The CDR3 DNA sequence: TGTGCCAGCAGCTCCGCATCGCCGGGACAGCCGGCGCGACTACAAGGCTACACCTTC. Amino acid sequence: CASSSASPGQPARLQGYTF.

This chain joins TRBV27 and TRBJ2-7, with 8 bases matching TRBD1. V shed 7 bases, J shed 5 bases, and the junction held 7 bases outside the gene matches. The CDR3 covers 13 residues. The germline gives CDR1 MNHEY, CDR2 SMNVEV (reference sequence). In nucleotides, the CDR3 is TGTGCCAGCATAGGGCAGGGGGCACACGAGCAGTACTTC. It yields the protein CASIGQGAHEQYF.

This chain joins TRBV29-1 and TRBJ2-7; TRBD2 might be the D (5 bases). The CDR3 length is 13 residues. Germline CDR1 SQVTM, CDR2 ANQGSEA. V gave up 5 bases and J gave up 4 bases, with 15 bases separating them. This CDR3 is CSVRRGALYEQYF. CDR3 sequence (DNA): TGCAGCGTTCGACGGGGAGCGTTGTACGAGCAGTACTTC.

The CDR3 here is CASSPASGRLDEQFF. The DNA for the CDR3 is TGTGCCAGCTCACCCGCTAGCGGGAGGTTAGATGAGCAGTTCTTC. The chain has TRBV18 and TRBJ2-1, with TRBD2 matching over 11 bases. Unmatched junction bases numbered 6, after V lost 3 bases and J lost 8 bases. Germline V gene sequence: CDR1 KGHSH, CDR2 LQKENI. The CDR3 spans 15 residues.

This clone was observed a handful of times. The rearrangement joins TRBV2 to TRBJ1-2; D unresolved. The CDR3 runs to 11 residues. V was shortened by 2 bases and J by 12 bases, with 10 bases between the two germline ends. CDR1 and CDR2 from the germline V gene are SNHLY and FYNNEI. The CDR3 nucleotides read TGTGCCAGCAGTGAACTCCCCCCCCACACCTTC. As protein: CASSELPPHTF.

V usage is TRBV6-1 and J usage is TRBJ2-1; 8 bases are shared with TRBD1. J was trimmed by 1 base and V by 2 bases; bases with no gene match: 7. Germline lookup yields CDR1 MNHNS and CDR2 SASEGT. The CDR3 is made up of 17 amino acids. CDR3 DNA sequence: TGTGCCAGCAGTGAAAACTCAGGGGGCGCTTCCTACAATGAGCAGTTCTTC. Residues: CASSENSGGASYNEQFF.

The chain joins TRBV6-6 to TRBJ2-1, with 9 bases identical to TRBD2. V trimming: 8 bases; J trimming: 5 bases; junction bases outside the gene matches: 7. This CDR3 spans 14 amino acids. Germline V CDR1 and CDR2: MNHNY, SVGAGI (reference sequence). The CDR3 region has the DNA TGTGCCAGCTTCGGGGCTAGCGGGAACAATGAGCAGTTCTTC. Protein: CASFGASGNNEQFF.

The rearrangement joins TRBV7-8 to TRBJ2-1; 8 bases are a match to TRBD1. Trimming took 3 bases from V and 10 from J; bases not matched to a gene: 8. CDR3 size: 14 residues. Per germline, CDR1 SGHVS and CDR2 FQNEAQ. Here the CDR3 DNA reads TGTGCCAGCAGCTTTTTGGCGGGGACAGGAGAGCAGTTCTTC. Protein: CASSFLAGTGEQFF. The full variable domain, completed using reference TRBV7-8 and TRBJ2-1, is GAGVSQSPRYKVAKRGQDVALRCDPISGHVSLFWYQQALGQGPEFLTYFQNEAQLDKSGLPSDRFFAERPEGSVSTLKIQRTQQEDSAVYLCASSFLAGTGEQFFGPGTRLTVL.

This chain connects TRBV28 to TRBJ2-3, with a weak D call TRBD2 (6 bases). V lost 2 bases and J 5 bases, leaving 14 bases between the germline ends. Germline V lookup: CDR1 MDHEN, CDR2 SYDVKM. The CDR3 loop spans 15 amino acids. For the CDR3, the DNA is TGTGCCAGCAGTTTAGCTGGAGGGCTTGGAGATACGCAGTATTTT. Translated: CASSLAGGLGDTQYF.

The genes are TRBV7-3 and TRBJ1-1; TRBD1 is a possible D gene (6 bases). The V end was cut by 4 bases, the J end by 4 bases, with 13 bases between. Germline-derived CDR1 and CDR2 are SGHTA and FQGTGA. The length of the CDR3 is 14 residues. The DNA for the CDR3 is TGTGCCAGCAGCTCCCAGGGGTTGGGCACTGAAGCTTTCTTT. This gives the protein CASSSQGLGTEAFF. Complete variable domain (other parts from reference TRBV7-3 and TRBJ1-1): GAGVSQTPSNKVTEKGKYVELRCDPISGHTALYWYRQSLGQGPEFLIYFQGTGAADDSGLPNDRFFAVRPEGSVSTLKIQRTERGDSAVYLCASSSQGLGTEAFFGQGTRLTVV.

The gene calls are TRBV7-2 and TRBJ2-3; no clear D. Looked up from germline, CDR1 is SGHTA and CDR2 is FQGNSA. The CDR3 extends over 16 amino acids. Trimming pared 1 base from V and 5 bases from J, leaving 16 bases between. CDR3 region: CASSLVSRRHKDTQYF. In DNA form, the CDR3 reads TGTGCCAGCAGCTTAGTCTCCCGGCGGCATAAAGATACGCAGTATTTT.

The rearrangement joins TRBV2 to TRBJ1-5, with 7 bases fitting TRBD1. Per germline, CDR1 SNHLY and CDR2 FYNNEI. V shed 1 base, J shed 0 bases, and the junction held 6 bases outside the gene matches. The CDR3 is made up of 17 amino acids. The chain's CDR3 is CASSEGQGQYSNQPQHF. CDR3 bases: TGTGCCAGCAGTGAAGGACAGGGACAATATAGCAATCAGCCCCAGCATTTT.

The rearrangement uses TRBV30 and TRBJ2-2, with D uncertain. This CDR3 region has 13 residues. The germline V and J ends were trimmed by 0 bases and 8 bases, with 10 bases remaining between them. CDR1 GTSNPN and CDR2 SVGIG come from the germline V gene (reference sequence). The CDR3 loop reads CAWSVGALGELFF. The CDR3 DNA follows: TGTGCCTGGAGTGTAGGAGCTCTGGGGGAGCTGTTTTTT.

The rearrangement links TRBV11-1 to TRBJ2-7; D may be TRBD2 (6 bases). With 3 bases removed from V and 0 bases from J, the gap between germline ends came to 6 bases. The CDR3 is 13 residues long. Germline loops: CDR1 SGHAT, CDR2 FQDESV (reference sequence). The CDR3 coding sequence is TGTGCCAGCAGCTTCGGGAGCTCCTACGAGCAGTACTTC. Its translation: CASSFGSSYEQYF.

The rearrangement joins TRBV9 to TRBJ2-2; TRBD2 is a possible D gene (5 bases). From germline, CDR1 is SGDLS and CDR2 YYNGEE. The CDR3 contains 14 residues. The germline V and J ends were trimmed by 7 bases and 2 bases, with 12 bases remaining between them. Written as DNA, the CDR3 is TGTGCCAGCTCGGACTCCCCCAACACCGGGGAGCTGTTTTTT. This codes for CASSDSPNTGELFF.

The rearrangement uses TRBV11-2 and TRBJ2-2, with 7 bases lining up with TRBD2. V was pared by 2 bases and J by 7 bases, with 7 bases of the junction left unmatched. The length of the CDR3 is 15 residues. Germline V gene lookup returns CDR1 SGHAT and CDR2 FQNNGV. The CDR3 nucleotides read TGTGCCAGCAGCTTAAGCGGGGAGGGTGGCGGGGAGCTGTTTTTT. Its protein is CASSLSGEGGGELFF.